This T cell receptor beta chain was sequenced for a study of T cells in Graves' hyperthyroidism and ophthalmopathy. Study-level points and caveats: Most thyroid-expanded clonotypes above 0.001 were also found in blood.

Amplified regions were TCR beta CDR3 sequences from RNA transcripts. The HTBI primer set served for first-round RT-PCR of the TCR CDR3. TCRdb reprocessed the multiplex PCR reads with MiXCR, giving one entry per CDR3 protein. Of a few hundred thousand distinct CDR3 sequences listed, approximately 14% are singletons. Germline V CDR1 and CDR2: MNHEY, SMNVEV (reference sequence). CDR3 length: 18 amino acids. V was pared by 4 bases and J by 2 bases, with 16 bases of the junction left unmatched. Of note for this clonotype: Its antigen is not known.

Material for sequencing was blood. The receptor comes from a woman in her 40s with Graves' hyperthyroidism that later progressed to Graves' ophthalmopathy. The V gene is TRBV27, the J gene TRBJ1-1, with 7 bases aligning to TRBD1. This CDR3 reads CASSSPTGSRRSNTEAFF. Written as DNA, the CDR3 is TGTGCCAGCAGTTCCCCGACAGGGAGCAGGCGGAGCAACACTGAAGCTTTCTTT.